The source of this T cell receptor beta chain is a study of tumor-infiltrating lymphocytes in localized non-small cell lung cancer. Deletions cut 1 base from V and 5 bases from J, with 18 bases between. Per the germline V gene, CDR1 is LNHNV and CDR2 is YYDKDF (reference sequence). The length of the CDR3 is 17 residues. Profiling relied on immunoSEQ multiplex PCR, and the TCRdb table lists in-frame clones only, not all of them. The repertoire holds around 16,000 clones, with just under 80% as singletons. The chain carries TRBV15 and TRBJ1-5; D gene ambiguous. The sample comprised lung tumor tissue. The clonotype originates from a human donor with non-small cell lung cancer. CDR3 residues: CATSRVRSGLADQPQHF. For the CDR3, the DNA is TGTGCCACCAGCAGAGTCCGTAGTGGTTTGGCAGATCAGCCCCAGCATTTT.